This T cell receptor beta chain was documented in a study of blood T cell repertoires in COVID-19. Study-level background: The origin of the acute and convalescent COVID-19 samples was the United States, Italy and Spain. PBMCs, B-cell-depleted T cells, or T cells were the source of the cDNA or gDNA that made up the material.

Losses at the gene ends were 5 bases for V and 6 bases for J; bases not matched to a gene: 10. The CDR3 has 15 residues. Germline V lookup: CDR1 SEHNR, CDR2 FQNEAQ (reference sequence). Participant ages covered about 18 to 89 years across 25 or so US areas. Generated by immunoSEQ multiplex PCR, the TCRdb table keeps only in-frame clones and is missing some. There are fewer than 350,000 clones in the sample; around 90% occur only once, and 2.3% lies in the top ten. V gene TRBV7-9 combines with J gene TRBJ2-5; 9 bases fit TRBD1. This receptor was obtained from a woman in her thirties or forties with acute COVID-19. Sequencing input: PBMCs or T cells enriched from blood (not recorded which). The CDR3 here is CASSLGQGRVKTQYF. DNA for the CDR3: TGTGCCAGCAGCCTCGGACAGGGGAGGGTGAAGACCCAGTACTTC.